Listed below are T cell receptor beta chains from one sample, sequenced in a study of blood T cell repertoires in COVID-19. Sequencing was performed with immunoSEQ multiplex PCR; in TCRdb, only in-frame clones are kept and a portion is missing. The sample yields 65,000 to 75,000 clones, about 80% seen once. Sequenced sample: peripheral blood. These receptors all come from a woman aged 60 to 75 with acute or convalescent COVID-19. Each CDR3 is given with its conserved first and last residue. The D gene is left open where the match is weak. Some rows mark clone size as missing; the rest say once, few, many or name a class of expanded clone.

size: .
D: TRBD1
V: TRBV2
J: TRBJ1-1
CDR3: CATYGIGLGGSNTEAFF
DNA: TGTGCCACTTATGGCATTGGGCTAGGGGGCTCGAACACTGAAGCTTTCTTT

size: .
D: TRBD2
V: TRBV10-1
J: TRBJ2-2
CDR3: CASSEGIAGAKRAGELFF
DNA: TGCGCCAGCAGTGAGGGAATAGCGGGGGCAAAACGGGCCGGGGAGCTGTTTTTT

size: .
D: TRBD2
V: TRBV23-1
J: TRBJ2-5
CDR3: CASRGGRKETQYF
DNA: TGCGCCAGCAGGGGGGGGAGAAAAGAGACCCAGTACTTC

size: .
D: TRBD2
V: TRBV11-2
J: TRBJ2-1
CDR3: CASSMRTPSGGAVYEQFF
DNA: TGTGCCAGCTCCATGAGGACGCCAAGCGGGGGGGCTGTCTATGAGCAGTTCTTC

size: .
D: .
V: TRBV6-6
J: TRBJ2-7
CDR3: CASSLQGGESSYEQYF
DNA: TGTGCCAGCAGTTTACAGGGTGGCGAGAGCTCCTACGAGCAGTACTTC

size: .
D: TRBD1
V: TRBV5-1
J: TRBJ2-2
CDR3: CASSAGGLDTGELFF
DNA: TGCGCCAGCAGCGCAGGGGGTTTGGACACCGGGGAGCTGTTTTTT

size: .
D: TRBD1
V: TRBV5-1
J: TRBJ2-7
CDR3: CASSSTGTGEIVQYF
DNA: TGCGCCAGCAGCTCCACCGGGACAGGGGAAATCGTGCAGTACTTC

size: once
D: .
V: TRBV4-1
J: TRBJ1-2
CDR3: CASSQDSSGLCTF
DNA: TGCGCCAGCAGCCAAGATTCATCGGGGTTGTGTACCTTC

size: .
D: TRBD1
V: TRBV7-9
J: TRBJ1-6
CDR3: CASSFGDRDYSPLHF
DNA: TGTGCCAGCAGCTTCGGCGACAGGGATTATTCACCCCTCCACTTT

size: .
D: TRBD2
V: TRBV6-5
J: TRBJ2-1
CDR3: CASTLAGANEQFF
DNA: TGTGCCAGCACTTTAGCGGGGGCCAATGAGCAGTTCTTC

size: .
D: .
V: TRBV4-1
J: TRBJ1-1
CDR3: CASSQVPGSNTEAFF
DNA: TGCGCCAGCAGCCAAGTACCGGGATCGAACACTGAAGCTTTCTTT

size: .
D: .
V: TRBV5-6
J: TRBJ1-4
CDR3: CASSLGAAGIEKLFF
DNA: TGTGCCAGCAGCTTGGGGGCCGCGGGTATTGAAAAACTGTTTTTT